Detailed here is one T cell receptor (beta chain). This clonotype was recorded at least ten times. This clone's antigen is unknown. No base quality values were provided; no much bigger clone lies one nucleotide off. Library construction relied on multiplex PCR. For sequencing, an Illumina HiSeq 4000 was employed. TCR beta libraries were built with iRepertoire HTBI primers and Arm-PCR amplification of CDR3 regions. Before sequencing, the PCR products underwent gel purification. The paper's processing steps were these. Across samples, roughly 60 TRBV and 12 to 15 TRBJ segments were identified and used for gene usage analysis of CDR3 amino acid clonotypes. COPE and FqMerger were used to merge the filtered high-quality paired reads into contigs. Contigs were aligned with BLAST to IMGT TRBV, TRBD and TRBJ reference genes, and CDR3 was defined per IMGT. Any clonotype with a frequency above 0.1% was classified as a highly expanded clone. Shannon entropy was used to measure repertoire diversity, and the Gini coefficient was used to measure V-J evenness. Public clonotypes were defined as clonotypes shared by more than one individual. TCRdb reanalyzed the raw reads on its own, using fastp at Q25 for trimming and MiXCR for clone calling, and kept in-frame beta chains. Each CDR3 protein appears once, grouped with its most common genes and DNA. The V and J calls were not made by the authors but by TCRdb's processing. This sample is represented by roughly 350,000 distinct CDR3 sequences; roughly 16% of them were singletons. The ten largest clones represent around 20% of the sample.

This specimen belongs to a study of regulatory T cells in long-lasting Graves disease (dated by TCRdb to about 2021). With respect to the entire study: Antithyroid drugs had been taken for less than 3 months by newly diagnosed Graves' disease patients. A total of roughly 33 samples underwent TCR sequencing: some 13 from persistent and 20 from newly diagnosed Graves' disease patients. The study was conducted in China and was registered as a clinical trial. Persistent Graves' disease patients were compared with newly diagnosed Graves' disease patients by peripheral blood TCR sequencing and RNA sequencing.

On the study overall, not on this receptor specifically: Only the TCR beta chain was sequenced and analyzed. The study examined only peripheral blood because the primary lesion, thyroid tissue, could not be accessed. A larger number of public clonotypes was shared among persistent patients (more than 2,500) than among newly diagnosed patients (around 870). TRBV28, TRBJ1-2 and TRBJ2-5 were preferentially used in persistent disease, while TRBV20-1 and TRBJ2-1 were favored in newly diagnosed disease. As a limitation, the authors acknowledged that the small sample size may reduce accuracy. Compared with newly diagnosed patients, persistent Graves' disease patients had lower TCR Shannon entropy and fewer highly expanded clones, which suggests clonal expansion.

The CDR3 measures 15 amino acids from cysteine to phenylalanine. This entry keeps only the CDR3 DNA: 45 bases, framed from base 1. Via the germline V gene (reference sequence), CDR1 is MNHEY and CDR2 SMNVEV. A distance of 12 bases separates the germline ends of V and J, which lose 4 bases and 2 bases respectively. The time point tag for this specimen amounts to: newly diagnosed GD, antithyroid drugs for less than 3 months. For both TCR sequencing and RNA sequencing, RNA was extracted from PBMCs in TRIzol. The diagnosis of Graves' disease was made according to American Thyroid Association guidelines. Patients were recruited from an endocrinology department in Xi'an, China. Each patient gave approximately 9 milliliters of peripheral blood, collected in an EDTA anticoagulant tube. Ficoll Paque Plus density gradient separation was used to isolate PBMCs, and no further T cell sorting was done. An Agilent 2100 Bioanalyzer and agarose gel were used to check RNA quality, and a NanoDrop 2000 was used to measure RNA concentration.

This sample was shared with a second study, whose subject was T cells in Graves' hyperthyroidism and ophthalmopathy. The second study also describes: Stable Graves' hyperthyroidism was defined as the absence of progression to ophthalmopathy over 18 months of follow-up. The hyperthyroidism patients were between 18 and 65 years old and newly diagnosed, with a disease duration of less than 2 months. Patients with uncontrolled infections, other autoimmune diseases, pregnancy or lactation were excluded. Clinical symptoms, serum thyroxine and TRAb, thyroid ultrasound, and orbital computed tomography formed the basis for the diagnoses. A first-round RT-PCR of the TCR CDR3 used the HTBI primer set with the Qiagen OneStep RT-PCR kit. Most expanded thyroid clonotypes (frequency above 0.001) were also detected in blood, a finding suggesting that blood repertoires may reflect thyroid immune responses. A model built on a 13 V-J signature distinguished ophthalmopathy from stable hyperthyroidism, reaching approximately 89% sensitivity and around 82% specificity in cross-validation and 80%/75% in testing. In validation, the model predicted progression to ophthalmopathy a median of roughly six months before onset, with approximately 71% sensitivity and around 76% specificity. TCR V-J signatures able to tell the groups apart were searched for in a discovery cohort of 95 to 100 patients, of whom more than 40 had Graves' ophthalmopathy and 57 had stable Graves' hyperthyroidism. Prospective prediction of ophthalmopathy was tested in an independent validation cohort of about 19 hyperthyroidism patients and 15 to 17 patients who later progressed to ophthalmopathy. The approximately 97 discovery patients were randomly divided into training and test sets at a 7:3 ratio. In roughly six Graves' hyperthyroidism patients, the study also compared T-cell repertoires from thyroid tissue with T-cell repertoires from blood. After blood sampling, hyperthyroidism patients were treated with methimazole at a starting dose of 30 mg daily, and ophthalmopathy patients were treated with high-dose intravenous methylprednisolone. The libraries were constructed in a second round of multiplex PCR and then size-selected and purified. Paired-end sequencing of the libraries was performed with 100 bp reads on an Illumina HiSeq2000. SOAPnuke was used to process the raw data, removing reads that contained adapters or uncalled bases, had a mean Phred below 15, or lacked an exact match to the constant primer or identifier. COPE v1.2.5 was used to merge high-quality paired reads, and clonotypes were defined as unique nucleotide sequences. Clonotypes were aligned to IMGT TRBV, TRBD and TRBJ reference segments using MiTCR v1.1. The analysis was restricted to V-J combinations with a frequency above 0.0001, which together covered approximately 99% of the repertoires. The TCS score was defined as the ratio of F50 (clonal expansion) to E x V (chaos), calculated using BLOSUM62-based TCRdist between CDR3 peptides within each V-J. Welch's t-statistics and random forest reduced several hundred V-J features to about 12, which were used in a naive Bayes classifier (R e1071). Sample size was not statistically predetermined, and blinding of investigators to group allocation was not performed. According to the paper, TCR Vbeta CDR3 sequencing was carried out on some 140 peripheral blood samples, which came from more than 40 ophthalmopathy, 70 to 80 hyperthyroidism and approximately 17 progressor patients.

The clonotype was recovered from a woman aged 18 to 35 with Graves disease. Donor details come from another sample of the same person, matched by shared clones. The rearranged chain carries TRBV27 and TRBJ2-1; the D gene cannot be resolved reliably. The sequences come from peripheral blood mononuclear cells (PBMCs), collected at new diagnosis, from a patient treated with antithyroid drugs. The DNA sequence reads TGTGCCAGCAGTTACACTGCCGGGCCCTACAATGAGCAGTTCTTC. Its protein is CASSYTAGPYNEQFF.